This T cell receptor (beta chain) was obtained from a study of blood T cells in healthy people across ages. A second PCR of roughly 6 to 12 cycles used a sample-barcoded 5' primer and a J-beta primer mix. TCRdb called the 5' RACE reads again in MiXCR, with one record for every CDR3 protein. The table lists 1.5 million to 1.9 million distinct CDR3 sequences, approximately 39% of them singletons. Germline V gene data show CDR1 as SGHTA and CDR2 as FQGNSA. This CDR3 is built from 14 residues. PBMCs, at least 6 million per sample, were isolated. This chain connects TRBV7-2 to TRBJ2-5; D remains ambiguous. The J call is doubtful: the DNA matches TRBJ2-7 better. Material for sequencing was blood. The TCR was taken from a woman under 30 in good health. The CDR3 region is CTSSFYPGPYEQYF. CDR3 nucleotide sequence: TGTACCAGCAGCTTTTATCCAGGTCCCTACGAGCAGTACTTC.